This passage covers 13 T cell receptor beta chains from one sample sequenced in a study of blood T cells in healthy people across ages. With a J-beta primer mix and a sample-barcoded 5' primer, a second PCR ran about 6 to 11 cycles. TCRdb called the 5' RACE reads again in MiXCR, with one record for every CDR3 protein. The sample records fewer than 900,000 distinct CDR3 sequences, roughly 34% being singletons. The sequenced material came from blood. All receptors derive from a man between 18 and 35 years old in good health.

In its sample, this clonotype was seen a few times. This rearrangement joins TRBV12-3 or TRBV12-4 to TRBJ1-1; TRBD1 aligns across 10 bases. Unmatched junction bases numbered 6, after V lost 6 bases and J lost 2 bases. The CDR3 is 15 residues long. The CDR3 reads CASSPWTGGNTEAFF. CDR3 in DNA: TGTGCCAGCAGCCCATGGACAGGGGGTAACACTGAAGCTTTCTTT.

Notes on this clonotype: Sequence at one end of the junction differs from germline and may be a read error. This chain joins TRBV7-7 and TRBJ2-7, with TRBD2 as a possible D gene (6 bases). CDR3 length equals 15 residues. Germline CDR1 is SSHAT and CDR2 is FNYEAQ (reference sequence). CDR3 in amino acids: CASSAGRGTAYEQYF. CDR3 sequence (DNA): TGTGCTAGCAGCGCCGGACGGGGGACCGCCTACGAGCAGTACTTC.

This clonotype showed up just a few times. The chain uses TRBV4-2 and TRBJ2-1, with 9 positions matching TRBD2. CDR1 LGHNA and CDR2 YNFKEQ come from the germline V gene. Trimming cost V 0 bases and J 9 bases; bases outside gene matches: 9. The CDR3 contains 16 residues. CDR3 sequence (DNA): TGTGCCAGCAGCCAAGATCTGGGGCGGGGGGGCATTGAGCAGTTCTTC. This sequence encodes CASSQDLGRGGIEQFF.

This clonotype was seen a few times. This chain joins TRBV7-2 and TRBJ1-2; possible D gene TRBD1, 6 bases. V was cut by 4 bases and J by 5 bases, with 20 bases left in between. Germline CDR1 is SGHTA and CDR2 is FQGNSA. The CDR3 is made up of 16 amino acids. The DNA for the CDR3 is TGTGCCAGCAGCTCCGGGGGCCCGGGACGAATTTATGGCTACACCTTC. Its protein is CASSSGGPGRIYGYTF.

This clonotype was observed a handful of times. The chain employs TRBV6-2 or TRBV6-3 and TRBJ2-5; 7 bases align to TRBD1. Near its end, the DNA agrees better with TRBJ2-7, so the J call may be wrong. CDR3 length: 12 residues. CDR1 is MNHEY, CDR2 SVGEGT, per germline. The CDR3 region is CASSRQGAEQYF. CDR3 nucleotides: TGTGCCAGCAGCAGACAGGGCGCCGAGCAGTACTTC.

The rearrangement links TRBV7-2 to TRBJ1-1; D uncertain. CDR1 and CDR2 (germline): SGHTA, FQGNSA. The CDR3 contains 15 residues. V shed 1 base and J shed 0 bases, with 9 bases lying between them. CDR3 nucleotides: TGTGCCAGCAGCTTAGTAGGGATGATGAACACTGAAGCTTTCTTT. This codes for CASSLVGMMNTEAFF.

The chain links TRBV6-1 to TRBJ2-7, with 8 bases fitting TRBD1. Germline CDR1 reads MNHNS; CDR2 reads SASEGT. There are 14 residues in the CDR3. The ends lost 6 bases at V and 0 bases at J; junction bases unmatched: 4. Written as DNA, the CDR3 is TGTGCCAGCAGGACAGGGGCGAGCTCCTACGAGCAGTACTTC. As protein: CASRTGASSYEQYF.

This clonotype has only a few counts. CDR3 residues: CASKGGLQETQYF. The DNA for the CDR3 is TGTGCCAGCAAGGGGGGTCTCCAAGAGACCCAGTACTTC. The chain carries TRBV6-6 and TRBJ2-5; either TRBD1 or TRBD2 may fit D (6 bases each). Looked up from germline, CDR1 is MNHNY and CDR2 is SVGAGI (reference sequence). Trimming pared 7 bases from V and 1 base from J, leaving 10 bases between. CDR3 length: 13 residues.

J is TRBJ1-2 and V is TRBV10-3; TRBD1 might be the D (5 bases). The germline gives CDR1 ENHRY, CDR2 SYGVKD. Trimming stripped 0 bases from V and 8 bases from J, with 10 bases between. The CDR3 loop spans 13 amino acids. The CDR3 bases are TGTGCCATCAGTGAGTCTGGGACTTGGGGCTACACCTTC. Translating it yields CAISESGTWGYTF.

The V gene is TRBV7-9, the J gene TRBJ2-5; D could derive from TRBD1 or TRBD2 (5 bases each). The J call may not be correct, given that the DNA end is closer to TRBJ2-7. The CDR3 contains 14 residues. CDR1 and CDR2 (germline): SEHNR, FQNEAQ (reference sequence). CDR3 nucleotide sequence: TGTGCCAGCAGCGTCTACGGGACGTGGTACGAGCAGTACTTC. This codes for CASSVYGTWYEQYF.

As to this clonotype: This may come from a read error, since a much larger clone is one base off. V gene TRBV12-3 or TRBV12-4 combines with J gene TRBJ1-1; the D is unclear. The CDR3 extends over 13 amino acids. The CDR3 loop is CANSPNVGTEAFF. CDR3 in DNA: TGTGCCAACAGTCCCAACGTCGGGACTGAAGCTTTCTTT.

This clonotype was seen only once. This may come from a read error, since a much larger clone is one base off. The chain carries TRBV9 and TRBJ1-6, with D unresolved. The CDR3 covers 17 residues. Germline V gene sequence: CDR1 SGDLS, CDR2 YYNGEE. V lost 7 bases, J lost 5 bases, and 22 bases lay in between. The CDR3 DNA is TGTGCCAGCGACATCTGGCCGTCCAAGGACCATAATTCACCCCTCCACTTT. Amino acid sequence: CASDIWPSKDHNSPLHF.

This clonotype occurred once. V and J are TRBV7-3 and TRBJ2-7; no reliable D call. This CDR3 contains 13 residues. V lost 6 bases and J lost 1, with 10 bases in between. CDR1 is SGHTA, CDR2 FQGTGA, per germline. The chain's CDR3 is CASSALGSYEQYF. CDR3 coding DNA: TGTGCCAGCAGTGCCCTAGGATCCTACGAGCAGTACTTC. Together with reference TRBV7-3 and TRBJ2-7, the CDR3 gives the full variable domain: GAGVSQTPSNKVTEKGKYVELRCDPISGHTALYWYRQSLGQGPEFLIYFQGTGAADDSGLPNDRFFAVRPEGSVSTLKIQRTERGDSAVYLCASSALGSYEQYFGPGTRLTVT.